A single sample is the source of the 15 T cell receptor beta chains below, sequenced in a study of blood T cell repertoires in COVID-19. This table comes from immunoSEQ multiplex PCR, and its TCRdb copy is limited to in-frame clones, with some not included. There are roughly 30,000 clones in the sample; 93% occur only once, and about 5% lies in the top ten. Sequenced material: peripheral blood. The receptors here all came from a human donor in a cohort sampled during active COVID-19.

This sequence joins TRBV6-5 and TRBJ2-7, with a weak D call TRBD2 (6 bases). V lost 6 bases and J lost 1, with 13 bases in between. The CDR3 totals 14 residues. Germline lookup yields CDR1 MNHEY and CDR2 SVGAGI. Here the CDR3 reads CASSPMSGSYEQYF. The CDR3 DNA is TGTGCCAGCAGCCCGATGAGCGGGTCCTACGAGCAGTACTTC.

The rearrangement links TRBV28 to TRBJ2-3; perhaps TRBD2 as D (6 bases). Germline loops: CDR1 MDHEN, CDR2 SYDVKM. The length of the CDR3 is 14 residues. The DNA for the CDR3 is TGTGCGCTAGCAACGGGGGTCAGCACAGATACGCAGTATTTT. Amino acids: CALATGVSTDTQYF.

The chain recombines TRBV7-9 with TRBJ2-5; D is unclear. Germline V gene data show CDR1 as SEHNR and CDR2 as FQNEAQ (reference sequence). Trimming stripped 0 bases from V and 4 bases from J, with 9 bases between. The CDR3 consists of 14 residues. The chain's CDR3 is CASSLADAAETQYF. CDR3 coding DNA: TGTGCCAGCAGCTTAGCAGATGCGGCAGAGACCCAGTACTTC.

The chain combines TRBV5-1 with TRBJ2-7, with no clear D. Trimming removed 3 bases from V and 2 bases from J, with 12 bases in between. This CDR3 has 14 residues. CDR1 and CDR2 from the germline V gene are SGHRS and YFSETQ. The CDR3 reads CASSSYGFTYEQYF. The DNA of the CDR3 is TGCGCCAGCAGCTCGTACGGGTTTACCTACGAGCAGTACTTC.

In nucleotides, the CDR3 is TGTGCCAGCATCAAAGGGGGGACAGCCAAAGAGACCCAGTACTTC. Translation: CASIKGGTAKETQYF. The V gene is TRBV6-5, the J gene TRBJ2-5, with D perhaps TRBD1 (7 bases). CDR3 size: 15 residues. The ends were cut back, 7 bases at V and 3 bases at J, with 18 bases in the middle. Germline CDR1 MNHEY, CDR2 SVGAGI.

The chain couples TRBV2 to TRBJ1-6, with 7 nucleotides matching TRBD1. The CDR3 extends over 15 amino acids. Germline V lookup: CDR1 SNHLY, CDR2 FYNNEI. J gave up 8 bases and V 2 bases, and 6 bases lay outside the gene matches. CDR3 DNA sequence: TGTGCCAGCAGTGAAAAGGGGGCAGGGGATTCACCCCTCCACTTT. It is translated as CASSEKGAGDSPLHF.

The chain recombines TRBV5-4 with TRBJ2-2; D is undetermined. CDR1 is SGHNT, CDR2 YYREEE, per germline (reference sequence). The CDR3 totals 15 residues. The V gene lost 3 bases and the J gene lost 4 bases, with 13 bases spanning the gap. The CDR3 here is CASSSLNTITGELFF. DNA of the CDR3: TGTGCCAGCAGCTCCCTGAACACTATCACCGGGGAGCTGTTTTTT.

As to this clone: Sequence at one end of the junction differs from germline and may be a read error. This chain's CDR3 is CASTEGRAGPGNTIYF. The CDR3, as DNA: TGTGCCAGCACTGAAGGTCGGGCAGGGCCTGGAAACACCATATATTTT. The V and J genes are TRBV2 and TRBJ1-3; the D gene is possibly TRBD1 (5 bases). CDR3 length: 16 residues. Looked up from germline, CDR1 is SNHLY and CDR2 is FYNNEI.

V and J are TRBV19 and TRBJ2-5; D unclear. The CDR3 is 14 amino acids. The ends were cut back, 1 base at V and 1 base at J, with 7 bases in the middle. Germline V lookup: CDR1 LNHDA, CDR2 SQIVND (reference sequence). The DNA for the CDR3 is TGTGCCAGTAGTATAGGACGGAGCCAAGAGACCCAGTACTTC. Translating it yields CASSIGRSQETQYF.

The chain combines TRBV30 with TRBJ1-2; D unclear. Trimming took 2 bases from V and 4 from J, leaving 5 bases between them. Germline V gene sequence: CDR1 GTSNPN, CDR2 SVGIG (reference sequence). This CDR3 contains 11 residues. In DNA form, the CDR3 reads TGTGCCTGGAGTAACTCCTATGGCTACACCTTC. Translated, it gives CAWSNSYGYTF.

This chain joins TRBV12-2 and TRBJ2-1; the table's D call of TRBD2 was not tested on the DNA. TRBV12-2 is annotated as a pseudogene. The CDR3 is 15 amino acids. In nucleotides, the CDR3 is TGTGCAAGTCGCTTCTCCCCGGGGGGGAACAATGAGCAGTTCTTC. Amino acid sequence: CASRFSPGGNNEQFF.

A single count supports this clone. The chain is built from TRBV7-8 and TRBJ2-7; perhaps TRBD2 as D (5 bases). Germline V gene lookup returns CDR1 SGHVS and CDR2 FQNEAQ. The length of the CDR3 is 14 residues. The V end lost 3 bases, the J end lost 2 bases, and 11 bases lay between the germline ends. CDR3 in amino acids: CASSFEGLTYEQYF. The CDR3 DNA follows: TGTGCCAGCAGCTTTGAGGGCTTAACCTACGAGCAGTACTTC.

This rearrangement joins TRBV9 to TRBJ2-7; 9 bases align to TRBD1. Germline CDR1 is SGDLS and CDR2 is YYNGEE. The CDR3 sequence is 15 residues long. J lost 2 bases, V lost 4 bases, and 7 bases had no gene match. This CDR3 is CASSSPRTGAYEQYF. The CDR3 coding sequence is TGTGCCAGCAGCTCCCCCCGGACAGGGGCCTACGAGCAGTACTTC.

The J gene is TRBJ2-7, the V gene TRBV9, with TRBD2 matching 7 bases. Unmatched junction bases numbered 5, after V lost 0 bases and J lost 2 bases. Germline V gene lookup returns CDR1 SGDLS and CDR2 YYNGEE. The CDR3 spans 15 residues. The CDR3 sequence: CASSVGSGATYEQYF. The CDR3 bases are TGTGCCAGCAGCGTAGGAAGCGGGGCTACCTACGAGCAGTACTTC.

The chain couples TRBV4-1 to TRBJ2-1, with 9 bases fitting TRBD1. The CDR3 has 15 residues. The germline CDR1 and CDR2 sequences are MGHRA and YSYEKL. J was trimmed by 6 bases and V by 1 base; bases with no gene match: 4. The CDR3 nucleotides read TGCGCCAGCAGCCAAGGACAGGGGGGGGGCAATGAGCAGTTCTTC. This encodes CASSQGQGGGNEQFF.